This T cell receptor (beta chain) came from a study of shared clonotypes between healthy human individuals. Findings of the study overall: Non-shared clonotypes had lower generation probabilities than those shared by all four donors.

This CDR3 contains 13 residues. Germline V gives CDR1 MNHNY, CDR2 SVGAGI (reference sequence). Deletions cut 0 bases from V and 5 bases from J, with 8 bases between. Concerning this clone: What it recognizes is unknown. In the same sample, other DNA sequences code for this CDR3.

Terminally differentiated effector memory CD45RA+ cells were left out of the naive CD8 fraction, which was CD45RO-negative and positively selected for CCR7. Profiling relied on immunoSEQ multiplex PCR, and the TCRdb table lists in-frame clones only, not all of them. The sample lists about 2 million clones; roughly 94% were seen once. This clonotype was sampled from a man between 18 and 35 years old in good health. Specimen: naive CD8+ T cells sorted from blood. V usage is TRBV6-6 and J usage is TRBJ2-7; D ambiguous. The CDR3 DNA is TGTGCCAGCAGTTACTCGGGTAGCAACGAGCAGTACTTC. Translated, it gives CASSYSGSNEQYF.